Below, 18 T cell receptor beta chains from the same sample are listed, as sequenced in a study of vaccination and CD4 T cells after COVID-19. These receptors are not linked to any known antigen. Treatment given: approximately nine-day PBMC culture with coronavirus spike peptide pools or control peptides (ViraFEST assay). Sequenced with the Oncomine TCR Beta short-read assay was DNA taken from cultured CD4+ T cells. Each CDR3 protein gets one entry after TCRdb re-called the PCR reads with MiXCR. The table lists roughly 19,000 distinct CDR3 sequences, about 61% of them singletons. Specimen: CD4+ T cells from blood, cultured in vitro. The receptor source for this set is a human donor who had recovered from COVID-19.

V gene TRBV20-1 combines with J gene TRBJ1-6; 7 nucleotides match TRBD1. Trimming at V came to 3 bases and at J to 7 bases, leaving 6 bases not matched to a gene. The CDR3 sequence is 14 residues long. CDR1 DFQATT and CDR2 SNEGSKA come from the germline V gene (reference sequence). The CDR3 region has the DNA TGCAGTGCTAGGGAGGGGGCAGTAAATTCACCCCTCCACTTT. Its translation is CSAREGAVNSPLHF.

The chain combines TRBV12-3 or TRBV12-4 with TRBJ2-7, with 8 bases that match TRBD2. The CDR3 consists of 13 residues. The junction had 6 bases not matched to a gene; V was cut back by 8 bases and J by 3 bases. DNA of the CDR3: TGTGCCAGCGGGTCGGGACTAGACTACGAGCAGTACTTC. Protein product: CASGSGLDYEQYF.

This sequence joins TRBV9 and TRBJ2-5; 7 bases are a match to TRBD2. V shed 0 bases, J shed 2 bases, and the junction held 4 bases outside the gene matches. Germline CDR1 SGDLS, CDR2 YYNGEE. The CDR3 spans 15 residues. In nucleotides, the CDR3 is TGTGCCAGCAGCGTAGACGGGGGAGGGCAAGAGACCCAGTACTTC. Translation gives CASSVDGGGQETQYF.

This clonotype was detected a few times. The chain joins TRBV24-1 to TRBJ2-5; tentative D call: TRBD2 (6 bases). V was cut by 6 bases and J by 2 bases, with 12 bases left in between. Per germline, CDR1 KGHDR and CDR2 SFDVKD. The CDR3 has 14 amino acids. The CDR3 protein is CATSTPGTQETQYF. Here the CDR3 DNA reads TGTGCCACCAGTACGCCGGGGACTCAAGAGACCCAGTACTTC.

The chain joins TRBV5-4 to TRBJ1-2, with 11 bases matching TRBD1. There are 13 residues in the CDR3. Germline-derived CDR1 and CDR2 are SGHNT and YYREEE (reference sequence). Trimming cost V 4 bases and J 8 bases; bases outside gene matches: 4. DNA for the CDR3: TGTGCCAGCAGCCCGGACAGGGGGCTCGGCTACACCTTC. This encodes CASSPDRGLGYTF.

The chain links TRBV7-9 to TRBJ1-4, with 7 bases fitting TRBD1. CDR1 is SEHNR and CDR2 is FQNEAQ in the germline V gene (reference sequence). The V gene end was trimmed by 5 bases and the J gene end by 5 bases; junction bases not matched to a gene: 8. The CDR3 length is 15 residues. CDR3 nucleotides: TGTGCCAGCAGCCGTGGACAGGTGGAGAATGAAAAACTGTTTTTT. Translation gives CASSRGQVENEKLFF.

This rearrangement joins TRBV11-2 to TRBJ2-7; a weak D match, TRBD1 (5 bases). CDR1 and CDR2 (germline): SGHAT, FQNNGV. The length of the CDR3 is 13 residues. The V end lost 4 bases, the J end lost 2 bases, and 9 bases lay between the germline ends. CDR3: CASSSRQTYEQYF. The DNA of the CDR3 is TGTGCCAGCAGCTCAAGACAGACCTACGAGCAGTACTTC.

The chain uses TRBV30 and TRBJ2-3; 12 bases map to TRBD2. V gave up 2 bases and J gave up 6 bases; unmatched junction bases: 12. CDR3 length equals 17 residues. CDR1 GTSNPN and CDR2 SVGIG come from the germline V gene (reference sequence). In DNA form, the CDR3 reads TGTGCCTGGAGTACAGGGGGGCTAGCGGGAGGGAGGGATACGCAGTATTTT. The encoded protein is CAWSTGGLAGGRDTQYF.

The V gene is TRBV30, the J gene TRBJ2-5; no reliable D call. V was cut by 1 base and J by 2 bases, with 11 bases left in between. This CDR3 region has 14 residues. The V gene's germline CDR1 is GTSNPN and CDR2 SVGIG (reference sequence). DNA for the CDR3: TGTGCCTGGAGTGACCCCAGGTTTCAAGAGACCCAGTACTTC. As protein: CAWSDPRFQETQYF. Looking up the rest from reference TRBV30 and TRBJ2-5 gives the full variable domain: SQTIHQWPATLVQPVGSPLSLECTVEGTSNPNLYWYRQAAGRGLQLLFYSVGIGQISSEVPQNLSASRPQDRQFILSSKKLLLSDSGFYLCAWSDPRFQETQYFGPGTRLLVL.

The chain uses TRBV20-1 and TRBJ1-5; possibly TRBD1 for D (6 bases). Trimming took 5 bases from V and 1 from J, leaving 9 bases between them. Germline V lookup: CDR1 DFQATT, CDR2 SNEGSKA (reference sequence). CDR3 length equals 13 residues. The CDR3 loop is CSAPTGSNQPQHF. The CDR3 nucleotides read TGCAGTGCTCCTACAGGGAGCAATCAGCCCCAGCATTTT.

The chain employs TRBV7-9 and TRBJ1-5; no clear D gene. Germline V lookup: CDR1 SEHNR, CDR2 FQNEAQ (reference sequence). The germline V and J ends were trimmed by 11 bases and 4 bases, with 18 bases remaining between them. This CDR3 is 14 amino acids long. The DNA of the CDR3 is TGTGCCGGCACCACTGAAGGGTTGAATCAGCCCCAGCATTTT. Its translation is CAGTTEGLNQPQHF. The full variable domain, rest sourced from reference TRBV7-9 and TRBJ1-5, is DTGVSQNPRHKITKRGQNVTFRCDPISEHNRLYWYRQTLGQGPEFLTYFQNEAQLEKSRLLSDRFSAERPKGSFSTLEIQRTEQGDSAMYLCAGTTEGLNQPQHFGDGTRLSIL.

This sequence joins TRBV5-5 and TRBJ2-1; 10 positions agree with TRBD1. The length of the CDR3 is 16 residues. V dropped 4 bases and J dropped 6; count of bases not matched to a gene: 10. Germline V gene data show CDR1 as SGHKS and CDR2 as YYEKEE (reference sequence). CDR3 protein: CASSGSPGQGINEQFF. The CDR3, as DNA: TGTGCCAGCAGCGGGTCGCCGGGACAGGGGATCAATGAGCAGTTCTTC.

V usage is TRBV27 and J usage is TRBJ1-1; the D gene is possibly TRBD1 (6 bases). The CDR3 consists of 13 residues. Deletions cut 3 bases from V and 3 bases from J, with 8 bases between. The germline CDR1 and CDR2 sequences are MNHEY and SMNVEV (reference sequence). The CDR3 spells CASSLTGHTEAFF. The CDR3 DNA reads as TGTGCCAGCAGTTTGACAGGCCACACTGAAGCTTTCTTT.

The V call is TRBV6-1, the J call TRBJ2-3; the D gene is possibly TRBD1 (6 bases). This CDR3 has 13 residues. The germline V gene encodes CDR1 MNHNS and CDR2 SASEGT. V dropped 6 bases and J dropped 8 bases, with 15 bases sitting between them. CDR3 residues: CASSSGVLGTQYF. CDR3 nucleotides: TGTGCCAGCAGCTCAGGGGTTCTAGGTACGCAGTATTTT.

The rearrangement links TRBV10-2 to TRBJ1-2; D not certain. The V and J ends lost 1 base and 8 bases respectively, with 8 bases between them. Germline assignment: CDR1 WSHSY and CDR2 SAAADI. The CDR3 is 12 residues long. The CDR3 protein is CASSEWDQGYTF. In DNA, the CDR3 is TGCGCCAGCAGTGAGTGGGATCAGGGCTACACCTTC.

This clonotype came up a few times. The chain links TRBV20-1 to TRBJ1-4, with D unresolved. This CDR3 comprises 14 residues. Germline CDR1 and CDR2: DFQATT and SNEGSKA (reference sequence). V was clipped by 0 bases and J by 6 bases, with 11 bases between them. The CDR3 sequence is CSARDWAGDEKLFF. The CDR3 DNA sequence: TGCAGTGCTAGAGATTGGGCAGGCGATGAAAAACTGTTTTTT.

This chain uses TRBV11-2 with TRBJ2-3; D possibly matches TRBD1 or TRBD2 (6 bases each). Per germline, CDR1 SGHAT and CDR2 FQNNGV. Trimming pared 4 bases from V and 2 bases from J, leaving 13 bases between. The CDR3 has 15 residues. Written as DNA, the CDR3 is TGTGCCAGCAGCTCTAGGGGGGACACCACAGATACGCAGTATTTT. Protein: CASSSRGDTTDTQYF. Using reference TRBV11-2 and TRBJ2-3 for the parts outside the CDR3, the full variable domain is EAGVAQSPRYKIIEKRQSVAFWCNPISGHATLYWYQQILGQGPKLLIQFQNNGVVDDSQLPKDRFSAERLKGVDSTLKIQPAKLEDSAVYLCASSSRGDTTDTQYFGPGTRLTVL.

The chain is built from TRBV4-2 and TRBJ2-1; 9 bases match TRBD2. Per germline, CDR1 LGHNA and CDR2 YNFKEQ. The CDR3 consists of 16 residues. V shed 1 base, J shed 7 bases, and the junction held 8 bases outside the gene matches. In nucleotides, the CDR3 is TGTGCCAGCAGCCAAGTACAAGCGGGAGGAAGAAATGAGCAGTTCTTC. It specifies CASSQVQAGGRNEQFF.